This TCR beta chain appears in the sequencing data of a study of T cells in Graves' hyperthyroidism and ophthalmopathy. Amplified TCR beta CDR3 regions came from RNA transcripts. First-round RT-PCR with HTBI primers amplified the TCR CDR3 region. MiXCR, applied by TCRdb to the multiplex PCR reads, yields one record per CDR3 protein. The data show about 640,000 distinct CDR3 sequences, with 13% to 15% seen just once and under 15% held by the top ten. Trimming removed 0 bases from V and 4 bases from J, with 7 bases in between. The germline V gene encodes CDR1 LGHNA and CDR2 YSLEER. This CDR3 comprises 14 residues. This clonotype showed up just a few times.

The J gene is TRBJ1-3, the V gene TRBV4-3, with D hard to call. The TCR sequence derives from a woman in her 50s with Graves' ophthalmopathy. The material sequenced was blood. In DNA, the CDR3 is TGCGCCAGCAGCCAAGATGGTTTCGGAAACACCATATATTTT. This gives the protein CASSQDGFGNTIYF.